One and the same sample provided the 3 T cell receptor beta chains below, sequenced in a study of beta chain features in type 1 diabetes. The authors reverse transcribed all of the isolated RNA, so sequencing captured expressed TCRB transcripts. The protocol was immunoSEQ multiplex PCR, while the TCRdb copy is restricted to in-frame clones and leaves out a portion. The top ten clones hold roughly 0.064% of a sample with about 110,000 clones, under 40% of them seen once. The source material was stem cell memory CD4+ T cells from blood. These receptor sequences come from a woman in her late teens or twenties in good health.

CDR3 nucleotides: TGTGCCTGGAGTGTACCCGGGAGGTCCAATGAGCAGTTCTTC. Translated: CAWSVPGRSNEQFF. This rearrangement joins TRBV30 to TRBJ2-1; 7 nucleotides align to TRBD2. The CDR3 spans 14 residues. V trimming: 0 bases; J trimming: 6 bases; junction bases outside the gene matches: 5. Per germline, CDR1 GTSNPN and CDR2 SVGIG (reference sequence).

The V call is TRBV10-1, the J call TRBJ2-7; 11 bases agree with TRBD2. Germline values: CDR1 WNHNN, CDR2 SYGVQD (reference sequence). This CDR3 is 15 amino acids long. The J segment lost 5 bases and the V segment lost 2 bases, leaving 5 bases of the junction unmatched. The chain's CDR3 is CASSETSGRINEQYF. The CDR3 DNA reads as TGCGCCAGCAGTGAGACTAGCGGGAGAATCAACGAGCAGTACTTC.

In this sample, this clone turned up a few times. J is TRBJ2-7 and V is TRBV2; D is unresolved. Germline V gene sequence: CDR1 SNHLY, CDR2 FYNNEI. This CDR3 has 14 residues. V dropped 1 base and J dropped 0 bases, with 7 bases sitting between them. The CDR3 spells CASSEGASSYEQYF. CDR3 sequence (DNA): TGTGCCAGCAGTGAAGGGGCGTCCTCCTACGAGCAGTACTTC.